These T cell receptor beta chains were read from a single sample in a study of blood T cell repertoires in COVID-19. Sequencing used immunoSEQ multiplex PCR; TCRdb keeps in-frame clones, though not all of them. The sample comprises about 55,000 clones, over 80% of which are singletons, and over 1.2% rests with the top ten. Sequences were obtained from peripheral blood. The origin of the receptors is a man between 60 and 70 years old with acute or convalescent COVID-19. The CDR3 runs from the conserved cysteine through the conserved F or W. The order of the fields is J gene, V gene, D gene, clone size, CDR3 protein, CDR3 DNA. D genes are given only for firm matches. The size of a clone is reported for some rows only, either as once, few or many, or as a class for expanded clones.

J gene: TRBJ1-1; V gene: TRBV6-6; D gene: -; clone size: -; CDR3 protein: CASSYSGTPNTEAFF; CDR3 DNA: TGTGCCAGCAGTTACTCGGGGACACCCAACACTGAAGCTTTCTTT
J gene: TRBJ2-7; V gene: TRBV10-3; D gene: -; clone size: -; CDR3 protein: CAISERRPYEQYF; CDR3 DNA: TGTGCCATCAGTGAAAGGAGGCCCTACGAGCAGTACTTC
J gene: TRBJ1-6; V gene: TRBV18; D gene: -; clone size: once; CDR3 protein: CASSQQGSPLHF; CDR3 DNA: TGTGCCAGCTCACAACAGGGATCACCCCTCCACTTT
J gene: TRBJ2-1; V gene: TRBV30; D gene: -; clone size: once; CDR3 protein: CAWRQGIVNEQFF; CDR3 DNA: TGTGCCTGGAGGCAGGGGATAGTGAATGAGCAGTTCTTC
J gene: TRBJ1-5; V gene: TRBV15; D gene: -; clone size: -; CDR3 protein: CATRQGSNQPQHF; CDR3 DNA: TGTGCCACCAGGCAGGGGAGCAATCAGCCCCAGCATTTT
J gene: TRBJ1-4; V gene: TRBV3-1/TRBV3-2; D gene: -; clone size: once; CDR3 protein: CASSPLRGGKLFF; CDR3 DNA: TGTGCCAGCAGCCCGTTAAGGGGAGGAAAACTGTTTTTT
J gene: TRBJ2-1; V gene: TRBV6-2/TRBV6-3; D gene: -; clone size: -; CDR3 protein: CASSYKTFFYPNEQFF; CDR3 DNA: TGTGCCAGCAGTTACAAGACTTTTTTCTATCCCAATGAGCAGTTCTTC
J gene: TRBJ2-1; V gene: TRBV7-7; D gene: TRBD1; clone size: -; CDR3 protein: CASSLGGRGTGNNEQFF; CDR3 DNA: TGTGCTAGCAGCTTAGGAGGGAGGGGGACAGGGAACAATGAGCAGTTCTTC
J gene: TRBJ2-2; V gene: TRBV7-2; D gene: TRBD1; clone size: -; CDR3 protein: CAQGGDRGGAGGELFF; CDR3 DNA: TGTGCCCAAGGTGGGGACAGGGGAGGAGCCGGCGGGGAGCTGTTTTTT
J gene: TRBJ1-5; V gene: TRBV7-8; D gene: -; clone size: -; CDR3 protein: CASSSEWSNQPQHF; CDR3 DNA: TGTGCCAGCAGCTCGGAGTGGAGCAATCAGCCCCAGCATTTT
J gene: TRBJ1-2; V gene: TRBV5-6; D gene: -; clone size: -; CDR3 protein: CASSLGTAWNTYGYTF; CDR3 DNA: TGTGCCAGCAGCTTGGGGACAGCTTGGAACACCTATGGCTACACCTTC
J gene: TRBJ1-1; V gene: TRBV5-1; D gene: -; clone size: -; CDR3 protein: CASSFTRQATTEAFF; CDR3 DNA: TGCGCCAGCAGCTTCACCAGACAGGCGACTACTGAAGCTTTCTTT
J gene: TRBJ1-4; V gene: TRBV15; D gene: TRBD1; clone size: once; CDR3 protein: CATSFRDRVGYEKLFF; CDR3 DNA: TGTGCCACCAGCTTCCGGGACAGGGTTGGTTATGAAAAACTGTTTTTT
J gene: TRBJ1-5; V gene: TRBV9; D gene: -; clone size: -; CDR3 protein: CASSVHGDQPQHF; CDR3 DNA: TGTGCCAGCAGCGTTCACGGAGATCAGCCCCAGCATTTT
J gene: TRBJ2-6; V gene: TRBV7-9; D gene: TRBD2; clone size: once; CDR3 protein: CASSHTGGGRPTGANVLTF; CDR3 DNA: TGTGCCAGCAGCCACACAGGCGGGGGGCGACCCACTGGGGCCAACGTCCTGACTTTC
J gene: TRBJ2-2; V gene: TRBV10-3; D gene: TRBD2; clone size: few; CDR3 protein: CAISGPPVGAGDTGELFF; CDR3 DNA: TGTGCCATCAGTGGCCCCCCCGTCGGTGCGGGAGATACCGGGGAGCTGTTTTTT
J gene: TRBJ2-5; V gene: TRBV27; D gene: -; clone size: once; CDR3 protein: CASSSPTEYQETQYF; CDR3 DNA: TGTGCCAGCAGTTCTCCGACAGAGTACCAAGAGACCCAGTACTTC
J gene: TRBJ1-5; V gene: TRBV6-2/TRBV6-3; D gene: -; clone size: -; CDR3 protein: CASSYLGTSNQPQHF; CDR3 DNA: TGTGCCAGCAGTTATTTGGGCACCAGCAATCAGCCCCAGCATTTT
J gene: TRBJ2-5; V gene: TRBV7-9; D gene: TRBD1; clone size: -; CDR3 protein: CASFRYGTGQETQYF; CDR3 DNA: TGTGCCAGCTTCCGATATGGGACAGGCCAAGAGACCCAGTACTTC
J gene: TRBJ1-3; V gene: TRBV3-1/TRBV3-2; D gene: -; clone size: -; CDR3 protein: CASRPNRVTRTDPGNTIYF; CDR3 DNA: TGTGCCAGCAGACCTAACAGGGTGACCCGGACGGACCCTGGAAACACCATATATTTT
J gene: TRBJ2-7; V gene: TRBV5-5; D gene: -; clone size: -; CDR3 protein: CASSSSYEQYF; CDR3 DNA: TGTGCCAGCAGCTCTTCCTACGAGCAGTACTTC
J gene: TRBJ1-2; V gene: TRBV28; D gene: TRBD1; clone size: -; CDR3 protein: CASRVSQGGDYGYTF; CDR3 DNA: TGTGCCAGCAGGGTCTCACAGGGGGGTGACTATGGCTACACCTTC
J gene: TRBJ1-1; V gene: TRBV18; D gene: TRBD1; clone size: -; CDR3 protein: CASSPRSDREHTEAFF; CDR3 DNA: TGTGCCAGCTCACCACGATCGGACAGGGAACACACTGAAGCTTTCTTT
J gene: TRBJ1-5; V gene: TRBV12-5; D gene: -; clone size: -; CDR3 protein: CASAPRGGVDNQPQHF; CDR3 DNA: TGTGCTAGTGCCCCTCGGGGAGGGGTGGACAATCAGCCCCAGCATTTT
J gene: TRBJ1-1; V gene: TRBV14; D gene: -; clone size: -; CDR3 protein: CASSQVRGGAGGAFF; CDR3 DNA: TGTGCCAGCAGCCAAGTCCGAGGGGGGGCAGGCGGCGCTTTCTTT
J gene: TRBJ1-2; V gene: TRBV5-1; D gene: -; clone size: -; CDR3 protein: CASSLGGQTNYGYTF; CDR3 DNA: TGCGCCAGCAGCTTGGGGGGACAAACTAACTATGGCTACACCTTC
J gene: TRBJ2-3; V gene: TRBV7-7; D gene: TRBD1; clone size: -; CDR3 protein: CASSLVGGDADTQYF; CDR3 DNA: TGTGCTAGCAGCTTAGTAGGGGGCGACGCAGATACGCAGTATTTT
J gene: TRBJ2-5; V gene: TRBV2; D gene: TRBD1; clone size: once; CDR3 protein: CASILDRGETQYF; CDR3 DNA: TGTGCCAGCATTCTGGACAGGGGGGAGACCCAGTACTTC
J gene: TRBJ1-2; V gene: TRBV30; D gene: -; clone size: -; CDR3 protein: CAWAFGEGPYGYTF; CDR3 DNA: TGTGCCTGGGCCTTCGGAGAGGGCCCCTATGGCTACACCTTC
J gene: TRBJ2-1; V gene: TRBV2; D gene: -; clone size: -; CDR3 protein: CASSAWHEQFF; CDR3 DNA: TGTGCCAGCAGTGCATGGCATGAGCAGTTCTTC
J gene: TRBJ2-1; V gene: TRBV30; D gene: -; clone size: -; CDR3 protein: CAWSVPPAGNEQFF; CDR3 DNA: TGTGCCTGGAGTGTACCCCCGGCAGGGAATGAGCAGTTCTTC
J gene: TRBJ2-1; V gene: TRBV9; D gene: TRBD2; clone size: -; CDR3 protein: CASSPGSLAGYNEQFF; CDR3 DNA: TGTGCCAGCAGCCCCGGTAGCCTAGCGGGTTACAATGAGCAGTTCTTC
J gene: TRBJ2-7; V gene: TRBV7-8; D gene: TRBD1; clone size: -; CDR3 protein: CASSLAGQSVSYEQYF; CDR3 DNA: TGTGCCAGCAGCTTAGCGGGACAGTCGGTTTCCTACGAGCAGTACTTC
J gene: TRBJ2-1; V gene: TRBV11-1; D gene: -; clone size: -; CDR3 protein: CASSLEGRANNEQFF; CDR3 DNA: TGTGCCAGCAGCTTAGAGGGCAGGGCTAACAATGAGCAGTTCTTC
J gene: TRBJ1-5; V gene: TRBV20-1; D gene: -; clone size: -; CDR3 protein: CSASLGALSNQPQHF; CDR3 DNA: TGCAGTGCTAGTTTGGGGGCACTAAGCAATCAGCCCCAGCATTTT
J gene: TRBJ1-1; V gene: TRBV28; D gene: TRBD1; clone size: -; CDR3 protein: CASSLQGTSNTEAFF; CDR3 DNA: TGTGCCAGCAGTCTACAGGGGACCTCGAACACTGAAGCTTTCTTT
J gene: TRBJ2-1; V gene: TRBV5-5; D gene: -; clone size: -; CDR3 protein: CASSLEDYANEQFF; CDR3 DNA: TGTGCCAGCAGCTTGGAGGACTACGCCAATGAGCAGTTCTTC
J gene: TRBJ2-3; V gene: TRBV15; D gene: TRBD2; clone size: -; CDR3 protein: CATSRGRTSGTEDTQYF; CDR3 DNA: TGTGCCACCAGCAGGGGGAGGACTAGCGGGACGGAAGATACGCAGTATTTT
J gene: TRBJ1-5; V gene: TRBV19; D gene: TRBD1; clone size: once; CDR3 protein: CASSNPGQGPGQPQHF; CDR3 DNA: TGTGCCAGTAGTAACCCGGGACAGGGACCCGGACAGCCCCAGCATTTT
J gene: TRBJ2-2; V gene: TRBV10-3; D gene: TRBD2; clone size: -; CDR3 protein: CAITGRVAGPGTGELFF; CDR3 DNA: TGTGCCATCACCGGGAGGGTGGCAGGGCCGGGAACCGGGGAGCTGTTTTTT
J gene: TRBJ2-3; V gene: TRBV6-5; D gene: TRBD1; clone size: -; CDR3 protein: CASSYFDRGRRHTQYF; CDR3 DNA: TGTGCCAGCAGTTACTTCGATAGGGGGCGCCGCCATACGCAGTATTTT
J gene: TRBJ1-3; V gene: TRBV12-3/TRBV12-4; D gene: -; clone size: -; CDR3 protein: CATTRGSGNTIYF; CDR3 DNA: TGTGCCACTACCAGGGGATCTGGAAACACCATATATTTT
J gene: TRBJ2-7; V gene: TRBV6-1; D gene: TRBD1; clone size: -; CDR3 protein: CASSEEGTGGEQYF; CDR3 DNA: TGTGCCAGCAGTGAAGAAGGGACAGGGGGCGAGCAGTACTTC
J gene: TRBJ1-3; V gene: TRBV7-6; D gene: TRBD1; clone size: once; CDR3 protein: CASSLGDRDRSSGNTIYF; CDR3 DNA: TGTGCCAGCAGCTTAGGAGACCGGGACAGAAGCTCTGGAAACACCATATATTTT
J gene: TRBJ2-1; V gene: TRBV10-3; D gene: -; clone size: -; CDR3 protein: CAISESASGANLNEQFF; CDR3 DNA: TGTGCCATCAGTGAGTCTGCGAGCGGTGCGAACCTCAATGAGCAGTTCTTC
J gene: TRBJ2-1; V gene: TRBV5-1; D gene: -; clone size: once; CDR3 protein: CASSWGDRNEQFF; CDR3 DNA: TGCGCCAGCAGCTGGGGGGACAGAAATGAGCAGTTCTTC
J gene: TRBJ2-1; V gene: TRBV18; D gene: TRBD2; clone size: -; CDR3 protein: CASSPQSGSSSYNEQFF; CDR3 DNA: TGTGCCAGCTCACCACAAAGCGGGAGCTCCTCCTACAATGAGCAGTTCTTC
J gene: TRBJ2-7; V gene: TRBV11-3; D gene: -; clone size: -; CDR3 protein: CASSLGADFEQYF; CDR3 DNA: TGTGCCAGCAGCTTAGGTGCAGATTTCGAGCAGTACTTC
J gene: TRBJ1-1; V gene: TRBV30; D gene: TRBD1; clone size: -; CDR3 protein: CAWSPGQLREEAFF; CDR3 DNA: TGTGCCTGGAGTCCGGGACAGCTGAGGGAGGAAGCTTTCTTT
J gene: TRBJ1-5; V gene: TRBV30; D gene: -; clone size: -; CDR3 protein: CAWSVIRGDNQPQHF; CDR3 DNA: TGTGCCTGGAGTGTAATTAGGGGCGATAATCAGCCCCAGCATTTT